Reported below is one T cell receptor beta chain. What it binds is not known. This sample is part of a study of CD8+ T cells in alopecia areata. About the research overall: Treated patients were dosed with oral tofacitinib, taking 5 to 10 mg twice daily. The protocol delivered tofacitinib for 6 to 18 months, then withdrew it for 6 months. General study findings and limits: Greater clonality was observed in lesional scalp samples, especially alopecia totalis/universalis, versus normal scalp.

Isolation of CD4+ and CD8+ T cells from PBMCs was achieved by sorting. RNA extraction was followed by reverse transcription into cDNA, which acted as the sequencing template. Generated by immunoSEQ multiplex PCR, the TCRdb table keeps only in-frame clones and is missing some. This table has 130,000 or so clones, around 49% appearing once. The germline gives CDR1 PRHDT, CDR2 FYEKMQ (reference sequence). This CDR3 region has 15 residues. The V gene lost 2 bases and the J gene lost 1 base, with 11 bases spanning the gap. Sequenced material: CD8+ T cells sorted from blood, taken at week 0. The chain is built from TRBV13 and TRBJ2-5; D might be TRBD1 (6 bases). The TCR comes from a human donor with alopecia areata. CDR3 sequence (DNA): TGTGCCAGCAGCTTATCAGGGGCAGGCCAAGAGACCCAGTACTTC. The encoded protein is CASSLSGAGQETQYF.